This note documents a single T cell receptor beta chain sequence. This sample was included in a study of blood T cell repertoires in COVID-19. Study information: T cells, B-cell-depleted T cells, or PBMCs provided the cDNA or gDNA that served as material.

The CDR3 is 14 amino acids. Trimming took 6 bases from V and 7 from J, leaving 15 bases between them. In germline, CDR1 is KGHSH, CDR2 LQKENI. Profiled with immunoSEQ multiplex PCR; TCRdb holds only in-frame clones, not every one. The sample has 25,000 to 35,000 clones; 75% to 90% are singletons. The sample consisted of peripheral blood. The chain recombines TRBV18 with TRBJ1-4; possibly TRBD1 for D (6 bases). The TCR comes from a human donor with acute or convalescent COVID-19. The donor label of this sample is uncertain. In DNA form, the CDR3 reads TGTGCCAGCTCTCAAACAGGGAGTGGTGAAAAACTGTTTTTT. Its protein is CASSQTGSGEKLFF.